These 32 T cell receptor beta chains were all obtained from the same sample, sequenced in a study of CD8+ T cells in alopecia areata. Extracted RNA was reverse transcribed, and the resulting cDNA served as sequencing template. Clones were sequenced by immunoSEQ multiplex PCR, and TCRdb holds only the in-frame ones, with some missing. This table has 110,000 or so clones, approximately 55% appearing once. Treatment given: oral pan-JAK inhibitor, 5-10 mg twice daily. Sequences were derived from CD4+ T cells sorted from blood, sampled at week 24, from a patient treated with tofacitinib. These receptor sequences come from a human donor with alopecia areata.

The chain uses TRBV29-1 and TRBJ2-7, with 8 positions matching TRBD2. The V and J ends lost 7 bases and 3 bases, in that order; junction bases with no gene match: 8. The CDR3 contains 13 residues. Germline V CDR1 and CDR2: SQVTM, ANQGSEA. The CDR3 DNA reads TGCAGCGCCTCAGCGGGGGAGCTCTACGAGCAGTACTTC. Translated, it gives CSASAGELYEQYF.

This clone was counted between two and nine times. The V and J genes are TRBV30 and TRBJ1-6; D remains ambiguous. This CDR3 has 14 residues. The V and J ends lost 2 bases and 9 bases respectively, with 14 bases between them. The germline V gene has CDR1 GTSNPN and CDR2 SVGIG (reference sequence). CDR3 amino acids: CAWSQRGGGSPLHF. CDR3 in DNA: TGTGCCTGGAGTCAGCGGGGTGGAGGTTCACCCCTCCACTTT.

For this clone: The sample carries other DNA sequences with the same CDR3. This chain uses TRBV29-1 with TRBJ2-7; 11 bases map to TRBD1. CDR1 is SQVTM, CDR2 ANQGSEA, per germline. V gave up 6 bases and J gave up 4 bases; unmatched junction bases: 5. The CDR3 runs 13 residues. The CDR3: CSVRTGGGYEQYF. The CDR3 DNA sequence: TGCAGCGTCCGGACAGGGGGCGGTTACGAGCAGTACTTC.

The rearrangement joins TRBV21-1 to TRBJ1-5. TRBV21-1 is a recognized pseudogene. The CDR3 contains 17 residues. The CDR3 sequence: CASSKGGLLLFNQPQHF. CDR3 nucleotides: TGTGCCAGCAGCAAGGGAGGGCTCCTACTTTTCAATCAGCCCCAGCATTTT.

V usage is TRBV6-5 and J usage is TRBJ2-6; unclear D gene. This CDR3 has 15 amino acids. V gave up 6 bases and J gave up 1 base, with 10 bases separating them. Germline CDR1 and CDR2: MNHEY and SVGAGI. CDR3: CASSTRSSGANVLTF. CDR3 sequence (DNA): TGTGCCAGCAGCACCAGGAGTTCTGGGGCCAACGTCCTGACTTTC.

A few counts support this clone. The rearrangement links TRBV6-1 to TRBJ1-1, with D perhaps TRBD1 (6 bases). Trimming took 7 bases from V and 8 from J, leaving 14 bases between them. This CDR3 spans 12 amino acids. CDR1 and CDR2 (germline): MNHNS, SASEGT. The CDR3 nucleotides are TGTGCCAGCATTCTTCACAGGGCAGAAGCTTTCTTT. Amino acids: CASILHRAEAFF.

This chain joins TRBV29-1 and TRBJ2-2; 7 positions match TRBD1. The length of the CDR3 is 17 residues. V gave up 0 bases and J gave up 3 bases; unmatched junction bases: 10. The germline CDR1 and CDR2 sequences are SQVTM and ANQGSEA. For the CDR3, the DNA is TGCAGCGTTGAAGATCGGCAGGGGGTACGCGACACCGGGGAGCTGTTTTTT. Translation gives CSVEDRQGVRDTGELFF.

CDR3 in amino acids: CASNPRQDLNNEQFF. In DNA form, the CDR3 reads TGTGCCAGCAACCCCCGCCAGGACCTAAACAATGAGCAGTTCTTC. This chain connects TRBV7-9 to TRBJ2-1; D gene uncertain. V was clipped by 7 bases and J by 5 bases, with 18 bases between them. Germline V gene data show CDR1 as SEHNR and CDR2 as FQNEAQ (reference sequence). This CDR3 has 15 amino acids. The full variable domain, rest sourced from reference TRBV7-9 and TRBJ2-1, is DTGVSQNPRHKITKRGQNVTFRCDPISEHNRLYWYRQTLGQGPEFLTYFQNEAQLEKSRLLSDRFSAERPKGSFSTLEIQRTEQGDSAMYLCASNPRQDLNNEQFFGPGTRLTVL.

The chain recombines TRBV6-5 with TRBJ2-7, with 8 nucleotides matching TRBD1. In germline, CDR1 is MNHEY, CDR2 SVGAGI. Losses at the gene ends were 6 bases for V and 7 bases for J; bases not matched to a gene: 11. This CDR3 is 14 amino acids long. The CDR3 coding sequence is TGTGCCAGCAGAAGGGACAGGCTGTCGAGTGAGCAGTACTTC. Its translation: CASRRDRLSSEQYF.

This sequence joins TRBV15 and TRBJ1-2, with TRBD1 identical over 8 bases. Unmatched junction bases numbered 9, after V lost 1 base and J lost 2 bases. Germline V gives CDR1 LNHNV, CDR2 YYDKDF (reference sequence). CDR3 size: 17 residues. DNA for the CDR3: TGTGCCACCAGCAGAGTCGGGGGGCGGACAGGGAACTATGGCTACACCTTC. This codes for CATSRVGGRTGNYGYTF.

The rearrangement uses TRBV18 and TRBJ1-5; D is perhaps TRBD1 (5 bases). This CDR3 comprises 14 residues. The germline gives CDR1 KGHSH, CDR2 LQKENI. V dropped 2 bases and J dropped 5 bases, with 10 bases sitting between them. The chain's CDR3 is CASSPGAGDQPQHF. The CDR3 nucleotides are TGTGCCAGCTCACCAGGGGCAGGAGATCAGCCCCAGCATTTT.

The chain couples TRBV1 to TRBJ2-6. TRBV1 is annotated as a pseudogene. The CDR3 is 17 amino acids. The CDR3 sequence: CTSRASSLCTRANVLTF. DNA of the CDR3: TGCACCAGCAGGGCTTCGAGTTTGTGCACTCGGGCCAACGTCCTGACTTTC.

The rearrangement uses TRBV15 and TRBJ2-2; D uncertain. From germline, CDR1 is LNHNV and CDR2 YYDKDF (reference sequence). This CDR3 spans 14 amino acids. Trimming took 1 base from V and 4 from J, leaving 7 bases between them. This CDR3 is CATSRGWSTGELFF. CDR3 in DNA: TGTGCCACCAGCAGAGGATGGAGCACCGGGGAGCTGTTTTTT.

The V call is TRBV6-5, the J call TRBJ1-6; D call uncertain. Germline CDR1 reads MNHEY; CDR2 reads SVGAGI. This CDR3 is 12 amino acids long. V was shortened by 4 bases and J by 8 bases, with 6 bases between the two germline ends. CDR3 loop: CASSSGYSPLHF. CDR3 bases: TGTGCCAGCAGTTCGGGCTATTCACCCCTCCACTTT.

In regard to this clone: One junction end disagrees with the germline gene, perhaps due to a read error. The rearrangement links TRBV11-2 to TRBJ2-1; D might be TRBD1 or TRBD2, each matching 5 bases. Germline CDR1 and CDR2: SGHAT and FQNNGV. The CDR3 extends over 15 amino acids. DNA for the CDR3: TGTGCCAGCAGTTCTGGGACCAGCTCCCACAATGAGCAGTTCTTC. Translation gives CASSSGTSSHNEQFF. The full variable domain, in which reference TRBV11-2 and TRBJ2-1 provide the parts outside the CDR3, is EAGVAQSPRYKIIEKRQSVAFWCNPISGHATLYWYQQILGQGPKLLIQFQNNGVVDDSQLPKDRFSAERLKGVDSTLKIQPAKLEDSAVYLCASSSGTSSHNEQFFGPGTRLTVL.

This chain joins TRBV29-1 and TRBJ1-3; 7 positions match TRBD1. Per the germline V gene, CDR1 is SQVTM and CDR2 is ANQGSEA. The CDR3 totals 13 residues. V dropped 4 bases and J dropped 2; count of bases not matched to a gene: 2. The CDR3 here is CSVVDRTGNTIYF. CDR3 in DNA: TGCAGCGTTGTGGACAGGACTGGAAACACCATATATTTT.

The sample holds a few counts of this clone. This chain uses TRBV7-2 with TRBJ1-1, with a possible D match to TRBD1 (5 bases). CDR3 length: 12 residues. With 2 bases removed from V and 11 bases from J, the gap between germline ends came to 12 bases. Germline assignment: CDR1 SGHTA and CDR2 FQGNSA. This CDR3 is CASSLRTGGAFF. The CDR3 nucleotides read TGTGCCAGCAGCTTAAGAACAGGTGGGGCTTTCTTT.

This clone occurred a few times. The gene calls are TRBV29-1 and TRBJ1-6, with TRBD1 as a possible D gene (6 bases). Deletions cut 4 bases from V and 8 bases from J, with 12 bases between. Germline-derived CDR1 and CDR2 are SQVTM and ANQGSEA. The CDR3 contains 13 residues. In DNA, the CDR3 is TGCAGCGTTGCAACAGGGTCCTATTCACCCCTCCACTTT. Its protein is CSVATGSYSPLHF. Full variable domain (missing parts from reference TRBV29-1 and TRBJ1-6): SAVISQKPSRDICQRGTSLTIQCQVDSQVTMMFWYRQQPGQSLTLIATANQGSEATYESGFVIDKFPISRPNLTFSTLTVSNMSPEDSSIYLCSVATGSYSPLHFGNGTRLTVT.

The genes are TRBV7-2 and TRBJ1-1; D not resolved. The ends were cut back, 5 bases at V and 8 bases at J, with 12 bases in the middle. The CDR3 covers 12 residues. The germline CDR1 and CDR2 sequences are SGHTA and FQGNSA. The CDR3 nucleotides read TGTGCCAGCAGCCATTGGCGAGGAGAAGCTTTCTTT. It codes for CASSHWRGEAFF.

This clone was picked up a small number of times. The chain employs TRBV7-2 and TRBJ2-7; D unresolved. Germline V CDR1 and CDR2: SGHTA, FQGNSA. V was trimmed by 1 base and J by 3 bases, leaving 10 bases between them. This CDR3 spans 14 amino acids. The CDR3 bases are TGTGCCAGCAGCTTAGTTAGTTCAGGCTACGAGCAGTACTTC. This codes for CASSLVSSGYEQYF.

As to this clone: Germline is not matched at one junction end, which may reflect a read error. This chain joins TRBV29-1 and TRBJ1-4; D call uncertain. The CDR3 spans 9 residues. Germline CDR1 and CDR2: SQVTM and ANQGSEA. CDR3 in DNA: TGCAGCGTTGAAGATCGAGCAATCTTT. It is translated as CSVEDRAIF.

The CDR3: CASRDSSYEQYF. CDR3 coding DNA: TGTGCCAGCAGGGACAGCTCCTACGAGCAGTACTTC. V gene TRBV25-1 combines with J gene TRBJ2-7; D is perhaps TRBD1 (6 bases). The CDR3 runs 12 residues. Per the germline V gene, CDR1 is MGHDK and CDR2 is SYGVNS. V was clipped by 6 bases and J by 0 bases, with 6 bases between them.

This clone has a handful of counts. The V gene is TRBV5-1, the J gene TRBJ2-3; 8 positions agree with TRBD1. Trimming cost V 3 bases and J 6 bases; bases outside gene matches: 3. Germline V gives CDR1 SGHRS, CDR2 YFSETQ. The CDR3 is 13 residues long. The CDR3: CASSSTGGDTQYF. CDR3 DNA: TGCGCCAGCAGCTCCACAGGGGGTGATACGCAGTATTTT.

The genes are TRBV25-1 and TRBJ2-7, with D possibly called TRBD1 or TRBD2 (5 bases each). V was cut by 4 bases and J by 1 base, with 11 bases left in between. The CDR3 sequence is 14 residues long. The germline gives CDR1 MGHDK, CDR2 SYGVNS. Here the CDR3 DNA reads TGTGCCAGCAGTGTACGGGACCGATCCTACGAGCAGTACTTC. This gives the protein CASSVRDRSYEQYF.

The V gene is TRBV5-1, the J gene TRBJ1-2; D gene ambiguous. Trimming shortened V by 5 bases and J by 2 bases, and 13 bases separated the two germline ends. Germline values: CDR1 SGHRS, CDR2 YFSETQ. The CDR3 runs to 14 residues. This chain's CDR3 is CASRLDAANYGYTF. The CDR3 DNA reads as TGCGCCAGCAGACTCGATGCGGCCAACTATGGCTACACCTTC.

In DNA, the CDR3 is TGCGCCAGCAGCCAACTTCTAGCGGGGGGGCTTGCCGGCAATGAGCAGTTCTTC. Translated, it gives CASSQLLAGGLAGNEQFF. V and J are TRBV4-3 and TRBJ2-1, with TRBD2 matching 12 bases. Germline-derived CDR1 and CDR2 are LGHNA and YSLEER. This CDR3 spans 18 amino acids. The J segment lost 6 bases and the V segment lost 2 bases, leaving 11 bases of the junction unmatched.

This clone was found a few times. The chain is built from TRBV5-6 and TRBJ2-3; 9 bases line up with TRBD1. The CDR3 is 16 residues long. V lost 1 base to trimming and J lost 2 bases; unmatched junction nucleotides: 5. Germline V gene lookup returns CDR1 SGHDT and CDR2 YYEEEE. The CDR3 DNA reads TGTGCCAGCAGCTTGTTAGGGACAGGGATCACAGATACGCAGTATTTT. This encodes CASSLLGTGITDTQYF.

V usage is TRBV5-1 and J usage is TRBJ2-3, with D uncertain. Germline V gene sequence: CDR1 SGHRS, CDR2 YFSETQ. The V gene lost 1 base and the J gene lost 0 bases, with 9 bases spanning the gap. There are 15 residues in the CDR3. CDR3 region: CASSLLQKSTDTQYF. The CDR3 DNA follows: TGCGCCAGCAGCTTGTTGCAGAAAAGCACAGATACGCAGTATTTT.

V usage is TRBV30 and J usage is TRBJ2-1; TRBD2 agrees at 9 bases. Germline V gives CDR1 GTSNPN, CDR2 SVGIG (reference sequence). This CDR3 region has 12 residues. The trim removed 3 bases at V and 12 bases at J, leaving 6 bases unmatched. In nucleotides, the CDR3 is TGTGCCTGGAGCGGGCTAGCGGGGCCGCAGTTCTTC. It codes for CAWSGLAGPQFF. Combining the CDR3 with reference TRBV30 and TRBJ2-1 gives the whole variable domain SQTIHQWPATLVQPVGSPLSLECTVEGTSNPNLYWYRQAAGRGLQLLFYSVGIGQISSEVPQNLSASRPQDRQFILSSKKLLLSDSGFYLCAWSGLAGPQFFGPGTRLTVL.

The chain joins TRBV5-1 to TRBJ2-2, with D perhaps matching TRBD1 or TRBD2 (5 bases each). Germline CDR1 reads SGHRS; CDR2 reads YFSETQ. The V and J ends lost 3 bases and 3 bases respectively, with 12 bases between them. This CDR3 has 15 residues. The CDR3 region is CASSSGPGHTGELFF. The CDR3 nucleotides are TGCGCCAGCAGCTCGGGGCCGGGCCACACCGGGGAGCTGTTTTTT.

The gene calls are TRBV7-9 and TRBJ1-2, with TRBD1 as a possible D gene (6 bases). This CDR3 has 14 amino acids. Trimming left V 6 bases short and J 2 bases short, with 13 bases between. Germline CDR1 SEHNR, CDR2 FQNEAQ (reference sequence). The CDR3 is CASSLQGSNYGYTF. In DNA, the CDR3 is TGTGCCAGCAGTTTACAGGGTTCCAACTATGGCTACACCTTC.

This clone was found a few times. The gene calls are TRBV6-6 and TRBJ1-2, with D maybe TRBD1 (6 bases). From germline, CDR1 is MNHNY and CDR2 SVGAGI (reference sequence). The CDR3 is 15 residues long. The germline V and J ends were trimmed by 0 bases and 8 bases, with 16 bases remaining between them. The DNA for the CDR3 is TGTGCCAGCAGTTACTCGCAGGGGCCCTTGATCGGCTACACCTTC. This sequence encodes CASSYSQGPLIGYTF.